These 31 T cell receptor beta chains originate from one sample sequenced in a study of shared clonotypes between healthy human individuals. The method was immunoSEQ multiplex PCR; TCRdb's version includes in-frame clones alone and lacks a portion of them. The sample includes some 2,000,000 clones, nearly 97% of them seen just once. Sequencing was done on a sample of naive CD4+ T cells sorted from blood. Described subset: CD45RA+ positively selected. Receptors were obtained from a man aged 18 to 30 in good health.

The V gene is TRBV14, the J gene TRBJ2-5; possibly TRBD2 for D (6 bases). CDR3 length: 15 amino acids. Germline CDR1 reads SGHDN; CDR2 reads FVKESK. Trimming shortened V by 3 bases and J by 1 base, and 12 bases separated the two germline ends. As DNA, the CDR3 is TGTGCCAGCAGCCAGGGGGGATTCACCCAAGAGACCCAGTACTTC. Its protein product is CASSQGGFTQETQYF.

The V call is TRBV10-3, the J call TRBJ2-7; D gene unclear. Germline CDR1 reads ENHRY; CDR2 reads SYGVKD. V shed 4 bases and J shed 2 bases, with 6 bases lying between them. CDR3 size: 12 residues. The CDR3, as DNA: TGTGCCATCAGTGCAGAAGCCTACGAGCAGTACTTC. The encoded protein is CAISAEAYEQYF.

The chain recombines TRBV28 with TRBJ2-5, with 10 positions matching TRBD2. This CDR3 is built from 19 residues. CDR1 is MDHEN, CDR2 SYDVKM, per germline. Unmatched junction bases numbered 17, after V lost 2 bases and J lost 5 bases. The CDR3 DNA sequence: TGTGCCAGCAGTTTAGGAGGAGGTTGGCCTAGCGGGGGCCAGGAGACCCAGTACTTC. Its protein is CASSLGGGWPSGGQETQYF.

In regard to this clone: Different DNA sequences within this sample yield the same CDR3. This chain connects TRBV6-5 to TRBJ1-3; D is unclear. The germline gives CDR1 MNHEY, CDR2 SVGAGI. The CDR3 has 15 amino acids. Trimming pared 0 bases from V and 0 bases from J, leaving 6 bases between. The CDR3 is CASSYSGNSGNTIYF. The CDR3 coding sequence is TGTGCCAGCAGTTACTCCGGGAACTCTGGAAACACCATATATTTT.

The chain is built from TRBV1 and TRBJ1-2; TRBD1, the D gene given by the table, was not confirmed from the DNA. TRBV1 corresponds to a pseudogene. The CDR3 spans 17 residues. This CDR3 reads CTSSQDPGDRGNYGYTF. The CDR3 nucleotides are TGCACCAGCAGCCAAGATCCCGGGGACAGGGGCAACTATGGCTACACCTTC.

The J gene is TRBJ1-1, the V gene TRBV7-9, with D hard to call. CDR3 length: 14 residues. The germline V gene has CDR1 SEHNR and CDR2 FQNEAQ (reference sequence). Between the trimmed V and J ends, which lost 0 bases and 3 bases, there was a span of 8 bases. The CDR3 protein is CASSLAVTHTEAFF. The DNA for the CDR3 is TGTGCCAGCAGCTTAGCGGTCACGCACACTGAAGCTTTCTTT.

Here the CDR3 reads CASSSGQGSSYGYTF. DNA of the CDR3: TGCGCCAGCAGCTCCGGACAGGGCTCATCCTATGGCTACACCTTC. The V call is TRBV5-1, the J call TRBJ1-2; TRBD1 matches 8 bases. The CDR3 covers 15 residues. With V trimmed by 3 bases and J by 4 bases, 8 bases remained unmatched. Per germline, CDR1 SGHRS and CDR2 YFSETQ.

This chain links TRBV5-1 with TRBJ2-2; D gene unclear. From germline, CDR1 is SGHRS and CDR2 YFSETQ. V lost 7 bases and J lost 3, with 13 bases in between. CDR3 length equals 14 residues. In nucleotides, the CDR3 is TGCGCCAGCGGCCCACACAGCGACACCGGGGAGCTGTTTTTT. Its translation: CASGPHSDTGELFF.

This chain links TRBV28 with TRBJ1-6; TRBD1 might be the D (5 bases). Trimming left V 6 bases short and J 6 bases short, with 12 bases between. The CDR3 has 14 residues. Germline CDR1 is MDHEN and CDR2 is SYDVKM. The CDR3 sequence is CASSLRASNSPLHF. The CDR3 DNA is TGTGCCAGCAGCCTCAGGGCGAGTAATTCACCCCTCCACTTT.

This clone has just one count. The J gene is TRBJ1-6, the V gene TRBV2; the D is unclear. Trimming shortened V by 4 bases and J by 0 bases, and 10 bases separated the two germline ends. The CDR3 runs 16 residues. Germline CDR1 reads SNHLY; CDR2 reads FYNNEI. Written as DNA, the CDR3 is TGTGCCAGCAGTGCGGGGTTGTCCTCCTATAATTCACCCCTCCACTTT. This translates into CASSAGLSSYNSPLHF.

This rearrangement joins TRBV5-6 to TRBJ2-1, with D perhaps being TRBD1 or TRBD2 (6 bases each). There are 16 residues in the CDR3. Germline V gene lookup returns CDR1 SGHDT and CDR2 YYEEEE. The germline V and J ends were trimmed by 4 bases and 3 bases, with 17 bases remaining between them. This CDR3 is CASSQLTGAGYNEQFF. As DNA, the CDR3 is TGTGCCAGCAGCCAACTGACGGGGGCAGGCTACAATGAGCAGTTCTTC. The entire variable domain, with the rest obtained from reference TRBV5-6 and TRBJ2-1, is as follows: DAGVTQSPTHLIKTRGQQVTLRCSPKSGHDTVSWYQQALGQGPQFIFQYYEEEERQRGNFPDRFSGHQFPNYSSELNVNALLLGDSALYLCASSQLTGAGYNEQFFGPGTRLTVL.

The CDR3 spells CAWSLGGRGQYF. The CDR3 coding sequence is TGTGCCTGGAGTTTAGGAGGGAGGGGCCAGTACTTC. This chain joins TRBV30 and TRBJ2-5; 7 bases match TRBD2. The CDR3 loop spans 12 amino acids. Germline values: CDR1 GTSNPN, CDR2 SVGIG (reference sequence). Unmatched junction bases numbered 7, after V lost 2 bases and J lost 10 bases. Together with reference TRBV30 and TRBJ2-5, the CDR3 gives the full variable domain: SQTIHQWPATLVQPVGSPLSLECTVEGTSNPNLYWYRQAAGRGLQLLFYSVGIGQISSEVPQNLSASRPQDRQFILSSKKLLLSDSGFYLCAWSLGGRGQYFGPGTRLLVL.

CDR3 DNA: TGTGCCAGCAGCTTAGGAACGGGAGGGAGCACAGATACGCAGTATTTT. It yields the protein CASSLGTGGSTDTQYF. This chain connects TRBV7-9 to TRBJ2-3; 8 positions match TRBD2. Trimming cost V 1 base and J 0 bases; bases outside gene matches: 3. From germline, CDR1 is SEHNR and CDR2 FQNEAQ (reference sequence). CDR3 length: 16 residues.

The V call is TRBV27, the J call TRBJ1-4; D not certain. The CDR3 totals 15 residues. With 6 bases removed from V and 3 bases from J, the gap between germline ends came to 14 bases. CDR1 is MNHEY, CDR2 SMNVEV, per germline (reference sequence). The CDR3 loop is CASSPLRSPNEKLFF. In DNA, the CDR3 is TGTGCCAGCAGCCCCCTGAGGAGCCCTAATGAAAAACTGTTTTTT.

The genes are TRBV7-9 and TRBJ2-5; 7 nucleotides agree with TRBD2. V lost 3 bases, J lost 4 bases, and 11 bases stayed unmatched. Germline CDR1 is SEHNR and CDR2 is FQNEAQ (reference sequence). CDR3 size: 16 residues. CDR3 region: CASSFRGAGEGETQYF. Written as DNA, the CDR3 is TGTGCCAGCAGCTTCCGAGGGGCCGGGGAGGGAGAGACCCAGTACTTC.

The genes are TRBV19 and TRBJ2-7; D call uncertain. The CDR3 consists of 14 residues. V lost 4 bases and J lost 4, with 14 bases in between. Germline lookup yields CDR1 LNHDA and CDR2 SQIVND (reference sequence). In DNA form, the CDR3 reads TGTGCCAGTAGTACAGGTAAAGGGTCATACGAGCAGTACTTC. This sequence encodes CASSTGKGSYEQYF.

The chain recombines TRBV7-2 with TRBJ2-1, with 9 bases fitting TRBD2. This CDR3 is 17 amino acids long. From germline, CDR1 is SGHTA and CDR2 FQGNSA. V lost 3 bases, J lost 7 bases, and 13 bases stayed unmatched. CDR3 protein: CASSFPPGGRAGNEQFF. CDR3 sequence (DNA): TGTGCCAGCAGCTTTCCCCCGGGCGGGAGGGCCGGGAATGAGCAGTTCTTC.

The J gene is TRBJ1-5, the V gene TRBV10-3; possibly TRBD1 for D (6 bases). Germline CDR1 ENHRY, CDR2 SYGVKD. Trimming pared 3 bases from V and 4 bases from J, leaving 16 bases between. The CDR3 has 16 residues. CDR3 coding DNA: TGTGCCATCAGTGATGGTAGAGGGGGACCTAATCAGCCCCAGCATTTT. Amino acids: CAISDGRGGPNQPQHF.

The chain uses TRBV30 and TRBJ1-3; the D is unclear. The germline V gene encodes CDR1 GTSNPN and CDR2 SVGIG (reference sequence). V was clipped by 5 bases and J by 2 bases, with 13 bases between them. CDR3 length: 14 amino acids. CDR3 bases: TGTGCCTGGCAGACTGCTACTGCTGGAAACACCATATATTTT. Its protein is CAWQTATAGNTIYF.

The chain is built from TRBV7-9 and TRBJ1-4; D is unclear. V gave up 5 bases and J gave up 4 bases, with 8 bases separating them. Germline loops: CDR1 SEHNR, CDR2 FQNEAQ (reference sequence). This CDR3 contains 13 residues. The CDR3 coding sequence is TGTGCCAGCAGCGCCACGATTAATGAAAAACTGTTTTTT. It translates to CASSATINEKLFF.

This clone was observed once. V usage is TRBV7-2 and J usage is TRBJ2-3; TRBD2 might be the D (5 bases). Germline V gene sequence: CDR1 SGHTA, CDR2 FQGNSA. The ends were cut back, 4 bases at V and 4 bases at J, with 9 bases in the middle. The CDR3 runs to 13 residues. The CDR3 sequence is CASSSLEADTQYF. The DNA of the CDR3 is TGTGCCAGCAGCTCCTTGGAGGCAGATACGCAGTATTTT.

The CDR3 nucleotides read TGTGCCAGTAGTATAACGGGGACCCATGGTATGGGCTATGGCTACACCTTC. Amino acids: CASSITGTHGMGYGYTF. The V gene is TRBV19, the J gene TRBJ1-2; tentatively, D is TRBD1 (5 bases). Germline V gene data show CDR1 as LNHDA and CDR2 as SQIVND (reference sequence). Trimming cost V 2 bases and J 4 bases, with 20 bases left between them. This CDR3 comprises 17 residues.

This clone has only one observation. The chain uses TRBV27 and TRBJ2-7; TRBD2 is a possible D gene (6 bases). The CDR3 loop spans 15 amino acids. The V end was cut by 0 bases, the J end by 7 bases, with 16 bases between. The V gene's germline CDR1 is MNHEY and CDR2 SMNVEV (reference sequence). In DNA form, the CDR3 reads TGTGCCAGCAGTTTATCTGGGGTCTTGGGAGGAGAGCAGTACTTC. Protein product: CASSLSGVLGGEQYF.

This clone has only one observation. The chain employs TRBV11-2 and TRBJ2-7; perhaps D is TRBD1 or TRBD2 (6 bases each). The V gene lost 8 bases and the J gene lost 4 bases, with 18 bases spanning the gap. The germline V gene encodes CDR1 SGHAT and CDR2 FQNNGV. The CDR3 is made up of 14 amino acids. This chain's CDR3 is CASSRGDIPYEQYF. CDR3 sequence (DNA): TGTGCCAGCTCAAGGGGGGACATTCCTTACGAGCAGTACTTC.

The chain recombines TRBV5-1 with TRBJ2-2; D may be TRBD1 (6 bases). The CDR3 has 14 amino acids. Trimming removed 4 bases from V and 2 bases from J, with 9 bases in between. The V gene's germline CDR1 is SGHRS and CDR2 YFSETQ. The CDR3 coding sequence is TGCGCCAGCAGCGAGGACAGAAACACCGGGGAGCTGTTTTTT. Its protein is CASSEDRNTGELFF.

The CDR3 region is CAWRGLGPETQYF. CDR3 DNA sequence: TGTGCCTGGAGGGGGTTAGGGCCTGAGACCCAGTACTTC. V usage is TRBV30 and J usage is TRBJ2-5; D gene uncertain. The CDR3 has 13 residues. The V gene lost 3 bases and the J gene lost 5 bases, with 13 bases spanning the gap. Germline V CDR1 and CDR2: GTSNPN, SVGIG (reference sequence).

CDR3 sequence: CASSRGSQGKGNTIYF. The CDR3, as DNA: TGTGCCAGCAGTAGGGGATCCCAGGGAAAAGGAAACACCATATATTTT. The rearrangement links TRBV6-6 to TRBJ1-3, with a weak D call TRBD1 (5 bases). The CDR3 totals 16 residues. Germline V gene sequence: CDR1 MNHNY, CDR2 SVGAGI (reference sequence). Trimming took 5 bases from V and 4 from J, leaving 18 bases between them.

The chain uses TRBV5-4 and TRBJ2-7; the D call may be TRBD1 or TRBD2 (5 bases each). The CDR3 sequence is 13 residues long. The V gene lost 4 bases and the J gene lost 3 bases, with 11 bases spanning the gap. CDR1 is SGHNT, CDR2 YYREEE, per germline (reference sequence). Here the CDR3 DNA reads TGTGCCAGCAGCCTCCGGGACGGCTACGAGCAGTACTTC. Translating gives CASSLRDGYEQYF.

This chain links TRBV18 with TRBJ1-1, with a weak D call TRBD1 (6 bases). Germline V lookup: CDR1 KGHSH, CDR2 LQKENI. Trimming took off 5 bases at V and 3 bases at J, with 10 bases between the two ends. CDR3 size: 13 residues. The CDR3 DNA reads TGTGCCAGCTCATTTACAGGGTACACTGAAGCTTTCTTT. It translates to CASSFTGYTEAFF.

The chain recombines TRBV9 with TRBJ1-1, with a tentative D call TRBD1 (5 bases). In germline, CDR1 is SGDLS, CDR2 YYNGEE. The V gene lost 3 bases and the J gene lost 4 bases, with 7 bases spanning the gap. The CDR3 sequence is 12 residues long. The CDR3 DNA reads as TGTGCCAGCAGCGATCAGGGCACTGAAGCTTTCTTT. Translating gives CASSDQGTEAFF.

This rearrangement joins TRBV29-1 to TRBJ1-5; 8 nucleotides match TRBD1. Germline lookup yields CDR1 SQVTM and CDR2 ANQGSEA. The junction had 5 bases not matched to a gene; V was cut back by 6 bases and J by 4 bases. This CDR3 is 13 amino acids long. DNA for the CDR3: TGCAGCGTAGGACAGGGACAAAATCAGCCCCAGCATTTT. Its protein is CSVGQGQNQPQHF.